Presented here are 27 T cell receptor beta chains from one specimen sequenced in a study of blood T cell repertoires in COVID-19. The table came from immunoSEQ multiplex PCR; TCRdb's copy has only in-frame clones and leaves some out. The data hold fewer than 200,000 clones, with around 83% observed a single time. Material: PBMCs or T cells enriched from blood (not recorded which). The receptors stem from a woman aged 45-60 years in a cohort exposed to, infected with or recovered from COVID-19 (not recorded which).

V is TRBV9 and J is TRBJ1-3, with TRBD1 as a possible D gene (6 bases). This CDR3 has 11 amino acids. The germline CDR1 and CDR2 sequences are SGDLS and YYNGEE. V shed 4 bases and J shed 9 bases, with 8 bases lying between them. CDR3 nucleotides: TGTGCCAGCAGCCCAGGGGTCACCATATATTTT. This translates into CASSPGVTIYF.

V gene TRBV4-2 combines with J gene TRBJ2-5; maybe TRBD2 (5 bases). The V end was cut by 2 bases, the J end by 6 bases, with 19 bases between. The length of the CDR3 is 16 residues. Germline V gives CDR1 LGHNA, CDR2 YNFKEQ. CDR3 residues: CASSQSSGDLKKTQYF. The DNA for the CDR3 is TGTGCCAGCAGCCAATCGAGCGGAGATCTCAAGAAGACCCAGTACTTC.

Regarding this clone: This sample also contains other DNA sequences that code for the same CDR3. The V and J genes are TRBV5-4 and TRBJ2-7, with 11 bases identical to TRBD2. The germline V gene encodes CDR1 SGHNT and CDR2 YYREEE (reference sequence). This CDR3 spans 17 amino acids. V shed 4 bases and J 5 bases; nucleotides not matched to a gene: 14. CDR3 nucleotides: TGTGCCAGCAGCACGAGAGGAAGACTAGCGGGGTTGAACGAGCAGTACTTC. Residues: CASSTRGRLAGLNEQYF.

This clone was recorded only once. The chain is built from TRBV7-3 and TRBJ2-5; perhaps TRBD2 as D (5 bases). Germline CDR1 is SGHTA and CDR2 is FQGTGA. CDR3 size: 15 residues. V lost 4 bases, J lost 3 bases, and 15 bases lay in between. CDR3 DNA: TGTGCCAGCAGCTCACCCGGGAACGGAAAAGAGACCCAGTACTTC. It is translated as CASSSPGNGKETQYF.

This chain uses TRBV6-6 with TRBJ1-6; 9 bases agree with TRBD1. V lost 8 bases to trimming and J lost 10 bases; unmatched junction nucleotides: 9. The germline gives CDR1 MNHNY, CDR2 SVGAGI (reference sequence). The CDR3 runs to 14 residues. The CDR3 spells CASDRGTGLSPLHF. CDR3 coding DNA: TGTGCCAGCGATAGGGGGACAGGGCTGTCACCCCTCCACTTT.

This clone was detected once. The rearrangement uses TRBV6-5 and TRBJ1-2; D is undetermined. The CDR3 totals 14 residues. CDR1 is MNHEY and CDR2 is SVGAGI in the germline V gene. Deletions cut 11 bases from V and 8 bases from J, with 24 bases between. The CDR3 loop reads CAARPGSVGGGYTF. In DNA, the CDR3 is TGTGCCGCAAGGCCCGGATCGGTTGGAGGAGGCTACACCTTC.

This clone was seen at least ten times. The CDR3 sequence: CASSERGQGWETQYF. The CDR3 DNA reads as TGTGCCAGCAGTGAAAGGGGACAGGGCTGGGAGACCCAGTACTTC. This chain links TRBV6-1 with TRBJ2-5, with 9 nucleotides matching TRBD1. This CDR3 has 15 amino acids. The V and J ends lost 2 bases and 5 bases, in that order; junction bases with no gene match: 6. Germline CDR1 is MNHNS and CDR2 is SASEGT.

The J gene is TRBJ1-4, the V gene TRBV25-1; D is unresolved. Germline V gives CDR1 MGHDK, CDR2 SYGVNS. Trimming removed 2 bases at V and 5 bases at J, with 12 bases between. CDR3 length: 15 amino acids. Written as DNA, the CDR3 is TGTGCCAGCAGTGAACATACACAGAAAAATGAAAAACTGTTTTTT. Its translation: CASSEHTQKNEKLFF.

This chain joins TRBV12-2 and TRBJ1-5. TRBV12-2 is labeled a pseudogene. This CDR3 has 15 amino acids. CDR3 DNA sequence: TGTGCAAGTCGCTTCTGGGGGGGCACATATCAGCCCCAGCATTTT. This codes for CASRFWGGTYQPQHF.

In its sample, this clone ranks as medium-sized (0.01 to 0.1%). The chain uses TRBV5-4 and TRBJ1-2, with 7 bases matching TRBD1. Trimming removed 5 bases from V and 3 bases from J; junction bases left unmatched: 19. The CDR3 runs to 18 residues. Germline CDR1 and CDR2: SGHNT and YYREEE (reference sequence). The CDR3 loop is CASSQGGQTGALYYGYTF. The CDR3 DNA sequence: TGTGCCAGCAGTCAAGGCGGCCAAACAGGGGCCCTTTACTATGGCTACACCTTC.

This clone was picked up one time. The V and J genes are TRBV19 and TRBJ1-1; 10 bases are shared with TRBD1. Germline V CDR1 and CDR2: LNHDA, SQIVND (reference sequence). There are 14 residues in the CDR3. The trim removed 5 bases at V and 11 bases at J, leaving 11 bases unmatched. This CDR3 reads CASSPLPGQGSAFF. The CDR3 DNA follows: TGTGCCAGTAGTCCTCTACCGGGACAGGGGTCGGCTTTCTTT. The full variable domain, with the rest looked up from reference TRBV19 and TRBJ1-1, is DGGITQSPKYLFRKEGQNVTLSCEQNLNHDAMYWYRQDPGQGLRLIYYSQIVNDFQKGDIAEGYSVSREKKESFPLTVTSAQKNPTAFYLCASSPLPGQGSAFFGQGTRLTVV.

V gene TRBV18 combines with J gene TRBJ2-7; 10 nucleotides line up with TRBD1. V lost 5 bases, J lost 2 bases, and 3 bases stayed unmatched. Germline CDR1 KGHSH, CDR2 LQKENI. This CDR3 contains 14 residues. CDR3 in DNA: TGTGCCAGCTCAATCGGACAGGGGGCCTACGAGCAGTACTTC. Residues: CASSIGQGAYEQYF.

J is TRBJ1-2 and V is TRBV5-6; no definite D call. The CDR3 has 12 amino acids. V was trimmed by 4 bases and J by 5 bases, leaving 9 bases between them. Germline assignment: CDR1 SGHDT and CDR2 YYEEEE. The CDR3: CASSPGGYGYTF. CDR3 bases: TGTGCCAGCAGCCCGGGAGGTTATGGCTACACCTTC.

This clone was recorded a few times. The V and J genes are TRBV2 and TRBJ1-2, with D unresolved. V was shortened by 0 bases and J by 5 bases, with 19 bases between the two germline ends. The CDR3 has 17 residues. The germline V gene has CDR1 SNHLY and CDR2 FYNNEI. The CDR3 region is CASSEAGGLRGEYGYTF. The CDR3 DNA reads as TGTGCCAGCAGTGAAGCGGGAGGGTTGCGGGGTGAGTATGGCTACACCTTC.

The V call is TRBV5-1, the J call TRBJ2-1; possible D gene TRBD1, 6 bases. Germline CDR1 and CDR2: SGHRS and YFSETQ. Trimming removed 0 bases at V and 3 bases at J, with 13 bases between. The CDR3 has 16 amino acids. The CDR3 reads CASSLGPGDGYNEQFF. Written as DNA, the CDR3 is TGCGCCAGCAGCTTGGGGCCAGGGGATGGCTACAATGAGCAGTTCTTC.

The V gene is TRBV5-4, the J gene TRBJ1-1; D ambiguous. This CDR3 is built from 14 residues. CDR1 is SGHNT, CDR2 YYREEE, per germline (reference sequence). V lost 6 bases, J lost 1 base, and 13 bases lay in between. In DNA form, the CDR3 reads TGTGCCAGCACCCGGGAGATGGGGAACACTGAAGCTTTCTTT. This translates into CASTREMGNTEAFF.

The chain is built from TRBV14 and TRBJ1-2; possibly TRBD1 for D (5 bases). The V gene lost 3 bases and the J gene lost 4 bases, with 9 bases spanning the gap. This CDR3 region has 13 residues. Germline loops: CDR1 SGHDN, CDR2 FVKESK. In nucleotides, the CDR3 is TGTGCCAGCAGCCAGGGGCAAGGCTATGGCTACACCTTC. Translating it yields CASSQGQGYGYTF.

The chain recombines TRBV5-1 with TRBJ2-5; D perhaps matches TRBD1 (6 bases). Per germline, CDR1 SGHRS and CDR2 YFSETQ. The CDR3 contains 14 residues. The V end lost 0 bases, the J end lost 5 bases, and 11 bases lay between the germline ends. The CDR3 sequence: CASSLGQARETQYF. CDR3 nucleotide sequence: TGCGCCAGCAGCTTGGGACAGGCGAGGGAGACCCAGTACTTC.

This clone was found a few times. The chain links TRBV18 to TRBJ1-1; D possibly corresponds to TRBD1 (6 bases). The CDR3 is made up of 16 amino acids. V lost 6 bases, J lost 0 bases, and 17 bases lay in between. Germline V CDR1 and CDR2: KGHSH, LQKENI. CDR3: CASSPRDTSMNTEAFF. CDR3 sequence (DNA): TGTGCCAGCTCCCCCAGGGACACCAGCATGAACACTGAAGCTTTCTTT.

Remarks on this clone: The junction and the germline gene differ at one end; a read error may be behind it. This chain links TRBV7-7 with TRBJ1-6; 7 nucleotides agree with TRBD1. The CDR3 sequence is 20 residues long. Germline loops: CDR1 SSHAT, CDR2 FNYEAQ (reference sequence). CDR3 bases: TGTGCTAGCAGCCCCCAACAGGACAGGTCTCCTAGCTCCTATAATTCACCCCTCCACTTT. Amino acid sequence: CASSPQQDRSPSSYNSPLHF.

V usage is TRBV7-2 and J usage is TRBJ1-5; 7 bases align to TRBD1. J was trimmed by 3 bases and V by 9 bases; bases with no gene match: 5. CDR3 length: 13 amino acids. Germline-derived CDR1 and CDR2 are SGHTA and FQGNSA. CDR3 DNA: TGTGCCAGTACCGGGACAGCCAATCAGCCCCAGCATTTT. Translation gives CASTGTANQPQHF.

The V call is TRBV10-3, the J call TRBJ1-2, with 8 bases fitting TRBD1. V lost 4 bases to trimming and J lost 4 bases; unmatched junction nucleotides: 8. Germline-derived CDR1 and CDR2 are ENHRY and SYGVKD. The CDR3 extends over 15 amino acids. The CDR3 nucleotides are TGTGCCATCAGTGGGGGACAGGAAACTCTCTATGGCTACACCTTC. It specifies CAISGGQETLYGYTF.

This chain joins TRBV28 and TRBJ2-7; 7 nucleotides line up with TRBD1. V gave up 6 bases and J gave up 2 bases; unmatched junction bases: 4. The CDR3 contains 13 residues. The germline V gene has CDR1 MDHEN and CDR2 SYDVKM. The CDR3 DNA reads TGTGCCAGCAGGCCACAGGGGACCTACGAGCAGTACTTC. It codes for CASRPQGTYEQYF.

The gene calls are TRBV3-1 (or the pseudogene TRBV3-2) and TRBJ1-2; D not resolved. Per germline, CDR1 LGHDT and CDR2 YNNKEL (reference sequence). With 4 bases removed from V and 5 bases from J, the gap between germline ends came to 8 bases. The CDR3 runs 12 residues. The CDR3 reads CASSPAEYGYTF. The CDR3 DNA reads TGTGCCAGCAGCCCTGCAGAATATGGCTACACCTTC.

The chain recombines TRBV7-9 with TRBJ1-4; D is perhaps TRBD1 (5 bases). The V gene's germline CDR1 is SEHNR and CDR2 FQNEAQ (reference sequence). This CDR3 has 15 residues. The ends were cut back, 3 bases at V and 2 bases at J, with 10 bases in the middle. The CDR3 DNA reads TGTGCCAGCAGCTTCGGGGGAGACACTAATGAAAAACTGTTTTTT. It yields the protein CASSFGGDTNEKLFF. The full variable domain, its missing parts supplied by reference TRBV7-9 and TRBJ1-4, is DTGVSQNPRHKITKRGQNVTFRCDPISEHNRLYWYRQTLGQGPEFLTYFQNEAQLEKSRLLSDRFSAERPKGSFSTLEIQRTEQGDSAMYLCASSFGGDTNEKLFFGSGTQLSVL.

This chain connects TRBV3-1 (or the pseudogene TRBV3-2) to TRBJ2-5; D ambiguous. The germline gives CDR1 LGHDT, CDR2 YNNKEL (reference sequence). The CDR3 has 15 residues. Between the trimmed V and J ends, which lost 4 bases and 3 bases, there was a span of 15 bases. CDR3 DNA sequence: TGTGCCAGCAGCCCAAGAGATAACAGAGAAGAGACCCAGTACTTC. It yields the protein CASSPRDNREETQYF.

The V and J genes are TRBV3-1 (or the pseudogene TRBV3-2) and TRBJ1-5; D perhaps matches TRBD1 (6 bases). This CDR3 is built from 17 residues. The V end lost 3 bases, the J end lost 2 bases, and 17 bases lay between the germline ends. Looked up from germline, CDR1 is LGHDT and CDR2 is YNNKEL (reference sequence). The CDR3 loop reads CASSHSGLGGGNQPQHF. The CDR3 region has the DNA TGTGCCAGCAGCCATTCTGGGCTAGGGGGGGGCAATCAGCCCCAGCATTTT.